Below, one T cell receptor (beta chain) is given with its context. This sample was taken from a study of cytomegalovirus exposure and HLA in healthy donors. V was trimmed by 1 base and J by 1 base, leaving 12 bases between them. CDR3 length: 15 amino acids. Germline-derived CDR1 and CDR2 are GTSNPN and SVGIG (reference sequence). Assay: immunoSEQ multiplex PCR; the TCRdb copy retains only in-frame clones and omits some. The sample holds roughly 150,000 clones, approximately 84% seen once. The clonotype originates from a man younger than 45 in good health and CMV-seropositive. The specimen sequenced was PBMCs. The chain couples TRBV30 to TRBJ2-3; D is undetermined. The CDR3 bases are TGTGCCTGGAGTGATACTAACGTGGGCACAGATACGCAGTATTTT. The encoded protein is CAWSDTNVGTDTQYF.